These 31 T cell receptor beta chains originate from one sample sequenced in a study of glioma-infiltrating T cells. TCR alpha and beta CDR3 regions were amplified from RNA using iRepertoire nested multiplex PCR. TCRdb itself ran the multiplex PCR reads through MiXCR, one entry per CDR3 protein. This sample has roughly 100,000 distinct CDR3 sequences, with about 28% found just once. Sequenced: glioma tissue, nonneoplastic brain tissue, or PBMCs (not recorded which). These receptors originate from a human donor with low-grade glioma or glioblastoma, undergoing nonglioma brain surgery, or in good health (not recorded which).

This chain joins TRBV28 and TRBJ2-1, with unresolved D. V was shortened by 7 bases and J by 7 bases, with 11 bases between the two germline ends. From germline, CDR1 is MDHEN and CDR2 SYDVKM. This CDR3 is 12 amino acids long. The CDR3 DNA reads TGTGCCAGCAAAGTCTTAGGGAATGAGCAGTTCTTC. This sequence encodes CASKVLGNEQFF.

This clonotype appeared a few times. The CDR3 reads CAIDPRADYGYTF. The CDR3 DNA reads TGTGCCATCGACCCCAGGGCCGACTATGGCTACACCTTC. The chain links TRBV7-9 to TRBJ1-2, with a weak D call TRBD1 (5 bases). Germline V gene data show CDR1 as SEHNR and CDR2 as FQNEAQ (reference sequence). V was shortened by 10 bases and J by 3 bases, with 15 bases between the two germline ends. CDR3 length: 13 amino acids.

Ten or more counts support this clonotype. This sequence joins TRBV6-1 and TRBJ2-5; 9 bases line up with TRBD2. V trimming: 8 bases; J trimming: 1 base; junction bases outside the gene matches: 5. The germline V gene has CDR1 MNHNS and CDR2 SASEGT. The CDR3 extends over 14 amino acids. CDR3 nucleotides: TGTGCCAGCCTGCGGGGGGGCCTCCAAGAGACCCAGTACTTC. It is translated as CASLRGGLQETQYF.

This clonotype showed up many times. For the CDR3, the DNA is TGTGCCACCAGCAGAGGGGCGGGGGGCGCATACGAGCAGTACTTC. Translation gives CATSRGAGGAYEQYF. The chain is built from TRBV15 and TRBJ2-7; the match to TRBD2 covers 8 bases. After removal of 1 base from V and 4 bases from J, the junction contained 6 bases not matched to a gene. This CDR3 comprises 15 residues. In germline, CDR1 is LNHNV, CDR2 YYDKDF (reference sequence).

This sequence joins TRBV19 and TRBJ2-3, with unresolved D. The CDR3 is 11 residues long. V lost 6 bases and J 4 bases, leaving 5 bases between the germline ends. Per the germline V gene, CDR1 is LNHDA and CDR2 is SQIVND (reference sequence). The CDR3 loop is CASRQSDTQYF. The CDR3 nucleotides read TGTGCCAGTAGGCAGTCAGATACGCAGTATTTT. Full variable domain (outside the CDR3, taken from reference TRBV19 and TRBJ2-3): DGGITQSPKYLFRKEGQNVTLSCEQNLNHDAMYWYRQDPGQGLRLIYYSQIVNDFQKGDIAEGYSVSREKKESFPLTVTSAQKNPTAFYLCASRQSDTQYFGPGTRLTVL.

The chain has TRBV30 and TRBJ1-2; TRBD1 matches at 7 bases. Germline lookup yields CDR1 GTSNPN and CDR2 SVGIG (reference sequence). The trim removed 3 bases at V and 2 bases at J, leaving 9 bases unmatched. The CDR3 is 15 amino acids. CDR3 in amino acids: CAWRGGTDNNYGYTF. The CDR3 coding sequence is TGTGCCTGGAGGGGGGGGACAGACAACAACTATGGCTACACCTTC.

This clonotype has ten or more counts. The rearrangement uses TRBV7-2 and TRBJ2-5; 9 bases fit TRBD2. CDR3 size: 14 residues. The germline V gene has CDR1 SGHTA and CDR2 FQGNSA. V was clipped by 5 bases and J by 4 bases; unmatched bases: 5. The CDR3 spells CASSPRGGLETQYF. The CDR3 DNA reads TGTGCCAGCAGCCCGCGGGGGGGCCTAGAGACCCAGTACTTC.

This clonotype was observed a few times. V is TRBV20-1 and J is TRBJ2-1; 12 bases align to TRBD2. Germline CDR1 is DFQATT and CDR2 is SNEGSKA (reference sequence). The CDR3 sequence is 17 residues long. Trimming at V came to 2 bases and at J to 4 bases, leaving 9 bases not matched to a gene. CDR3 in DNA: TGCAGTGCTAGACCCTACGGACTAGCGGGAATGTACAATGAGCAGTTCTTC. This gives the protein CSARPYGLAGMYNEQFF.

This clonotype was observed once. The CDR3 is CASSSDRSSYNEQFF. In DNA form, the CDR3 reads TGTGCCAGTAGTAGTGACAGGAGCTCCTACAATGAGCAGTTCTTC. The rearrangement uses TRBV19 and TRBJ2-1, with D possibly being TRBD1 (6 bases). Germline lookup yields CDR1 LNHDA and CDR2 SQIVND (reference sequence). Trimming pared 4 bases from V and 0 bases from J, leaving 10 bases between. The CDR3 consists of 15 residues.

This clonotype was seen only a few times. The chain carries TRBV19 and TRBJ2-1; 8 bases line up with TRBD1. Germline V gives CDR1 LNHDA, CDR2 SQIVND (reference sequence). V shed 5 bases, J shed 2 bases, and the junction held 8 bases outside the gene matches. There are 16 residues in the CDR3. The CDR3 loop reads CASSSLDRGPYNEQFF. The CDR3 DNA is TGTGCCAGTAGTTCCCTTGACAGGGGACCCTACAATGAGCAGTTCTTC.

The chain joins TRBV19 to TRBJ1-6, with D perhaps TRBD1 (5 bases). Germline-derived CDR1 and CDR2 are LNHDA and SQIVND (reference sequence). Trimming cost V 5 bases and J 7 bases, with 18 bases left between them. The CDR3 extends over 16 amino acids. The CDR3 DNA sequence: TGTGCCAGTAGTTTCTCCGGGGGATACGGGAATTCACCCCTCCACTTT. Translation: CASSFSGGYGNSPLHF.

This clonotype was detected a few times. V and J are TRBV18 and TRBJ2-3; no firm D call. The CDR3 is 12 residues long. V dropped 6 bases and J dropped 14 bases, with 18 bases sitting between them. Germline assignment: CDR1 KGHSH and CDR2 LQKENI. CDR3 loop: CASSRDKFEVYF. Here the CDR3 DNA reads TGTGCCAGCTCCCGAGATAAATTTGAGGTGTATTTT.

Many counts were recorded for this clonotype. The V call is TRBV20-1, the J call TRBJ1-6, with TRBD1 identical over 7 bases. The CDR3 spans 15 residues. V trimming: 6 bases; J trimming: 5 bases; junction bases outside the gene matches: 10. The V gene's germline CDR1 is DFQATT and CDR2 SNEGSKA (reference sequence). The CDR3 bases are TGCAGTGCAAAACGACAGGGAAGAGATAATTCACCCCTCCACTTT. Protein sequence: CSAKRQGRDNSPLHF.

This sequence joins TRBV7-2 and TRBJ2-3; D gene unclear. V was trimmed by 2 bases and J by 3 bases, leaving 6 bases between them. Germline assignment: CDR1 SGHTA and CDR2 FQGNSA. The CDR3 length is 13 residues. The CDR3 DNA reads TGTGCCAGCAGCTTACAATTGACAGATACGCAGTATTTT. This gives the protein CASSLQLTDTQYF.

This clonotype was recorded at least ten times. The chain uses TRBV3-1 and TRBJ2-5; no clear D. V lost 2 bases and J 2 bases, leaving 6 bases between the germline ends. Germline CDR1 LGHDT, CDR2 YNNKEL (reference sequence). The CDR3 extends over 13 amino acids. The CDR3 DNA reads as TGTGCCAGCAGCCAAATGGTACAAGAGACCCAGTACTTC. Translated: CASSQMVQETQYF.

This clonotype showed up many times. This chain connects TRBV20-1 to TRBJ1-3, with no clear D. V gave up 3 bases and J gave up 2 bases, with 8 bases separating them. Germline V gives CDR1 DFQATT, CDR2 SNEGSKA (reference sequence). The CDR3 contains 13 residues. CDR3 nucleotides: TGCAGTGCTAGTTTTGACGCTGGAAACACCATATATTTT. Protein: CSASFDAGNTIYF.

The chain employs TRBV7-2 and TRBJ2-3, with TRBD2 matching 8 bases. The V segment lost 6 bases and the J segment 5 bases; nucleotides outside the gene matches: 10. The germline V gene encodes CDR1 SGHTA and CDR2 FQGNSA. The CDR3 runs to 15 residues. CDR3 amino acids: CASRDIAGKGDTQYF. Written as DNA, the CDR3 is TGTGCCAGCAGAGATATAGCGGGGAAGGGAGATACGCAGTATTTT.

The V and J genes are TRBV5-8 and TRBJ2-7, with D perhaps TRBD2 (5 bases). The germline V gene has CDR1 SGHTS and CDR2 YDEGEE. The CDR3 has 14 amino acids. The V end was cut by 1 base, the J end by 1 base, with 9 bases between. CDR3 amino acids: CASSLNPGSYEQYF. The CDR3 DNA reads as TGTGCCAGCAGCTTGAACCCGGGATCCTACGAGCAGTACTTC.

This clonotype has ten or more counts. The chain employs TRBV6-1 and TRBJ2-7; D call uncertain. The V end lost 7 bases, the J end lost 9 bases, and 13 bases lay between the germline ends. CDR3 length equals 11 residues. Germline CDR1 and CDR2: MNHNS and SASEGT. CDR3 loop: CASKTPPGQYF. The DNA for the CDR3 is TGTGCCAGCAAAACACCCCCGGGGCAGTACTTC.

This clonotype was seen repeatedly, ten times or more. This chain uses TRBV7-6 with TRBJ2-5, with 11 bases lining up with TRBD2. Germline CDR1 SGHVS, CDR2 FNYEAQ. V was pared by 5 bases and J by 5 bases, with 7 bases of the junction left unmatched. The CDR3 is 15 residues long. Here the CDR3 reads CASSLSGGASETQYF. The CDR3 DNA sequence: TGTGCCAGCAGCCTTAGCGGGGGGGCCTCGGAGACCCAGTACTTC.

This clonotype occurred many times. The CDR3 loop reads CSARDQGQGRNQPQHF. DNA for the CDR3: TGCAGTGCTAGAGATCAGGGACAGGGCCGCAATCAGCCCCAGCATTTT. The genes are TRBV20-1 and TRBJ1-5, with 9 bases that match TRBD1. With V trimmed by 0 bases and J by 2 bases, 5 bases remained unmatched. CDR3 size: 16 residues. Germline V gene sequence: CDR1 DFQATT, CDR2 SNEGSKA (reference sequence).

This clonotype was recorded many times. The chain uses TRBV27 and TRBJ1-6; no firm D call. This CDR3 contains 15 residues. Germline CDR1 reads MNHEY; CDR2 reads SMNVEV (reference sequence). V was shortened by 2 bases and J by 10 bases, with 15 bases between the two germline ends. The CDR3 region is CASSLGPDTKSPLHF. CDR3 nucleotides: TGTGCCAGCAGTTTAGGGCCTGATACCAAATCACCCCTCCACTTT.

As regards this clonotype: The junction departs from germline at one end; a sequencing error may be responsible. V is TRBV4-1 and J is TRBJ1-3; a possible D gene is TRBD1 (6 bases). The CDR3 length is 17 residues. Per the germline V gene, CDR1 is MGHRA and CDR2 is YSYEKL. The CDR3 DNA sequence: TGCGCCAGCAGCCAAGATCAAGGGGGGGACTCTGGAAACACCGTATATTTT. Its translation: CASSQDQGGDSGNTVYF.

In this sample, this clonotype turned up many times. The genes are TRBV28 and TRBJ2-1, with no clear D. This CDR3 comprises 12 residues. Trimming cost V 8 bases and J 7 bases, with 12 bases left between them. Germline values: CDR1 MDHEN, CDR2 SYDVKM. The CDR3, as DNA: TGTGCCAGCCCAGTCCCCTTAAATGAGCAGTTCTTC. It encodes CASPVPLNEQFF.

This clonotype occurred many times. The chain is built from TRBV27 and TRBJ1-1, with 8 nucleotides matching TRBD1. Germline CDR1 and CDR2: MNHEY and SMNVEV (reference sequence). V dropped 5 bases and J dropped 10; count of bases not matched to a gene: 6. The CDR3 contains 12 residues. CDR3 in DNA: TGTGCCAGCAGTCCCTTAGGACAGGGAGCTTTCTTT. Its protein product is CASSPLGQGAFF.

This clonotype showed up many times. This sequence joins TRBV7-3 and TRBJ1-1; the match to TRBD1 covers 8 bases. J was trimmed by 3 bases and V by 4 bases; bases with no gene match: 1. Germline-derived CDR1 and CDR2 are SGHTA and FQGTGA. This CDR3 spans 13 amino acids. The CDR3 reads CASSSGGYTEAFF. DNA for the CDR3: TGTGCCAGCAGCTCAGGGGGCTACACTGAAGCTTTCTTT.

This clonotype was observed many times. The gene calls are TRBV3-1 and TRBJ2-5; possibly TRBD1 for D (6 bases). Germline assignment: CDR1 LGHDT and CDR2 YNNKEL (reference sequence). The CDR3 spans 16 residues. The V end was cut by 1 base, the J end by 5 bases, with 17 bases between. CDR3 sequence reads: CASSQARLRGYETQYF. In DNA form, the CDR3 reads TGTGCCAGCAGCCAAGCCCGTTTAAGGGGGTACGAGACCCAGTACTTC.

This clonotype was found many times. The chain has TRBV28 and TRBJ1-2; 8 bases are a match to TRBD1. Germline assignment: CDR1 MDHEN and CDR2 SYDVKM. V shed 4 bases, J shed 5 bases, and the junction held 6 bases outside the gene matches. The CDR3 has 14 amino acids. The CDR3 is CASSYPGGGYGYTF. The CDR3 DNA sequence: TGTGCCAGCAGTTACCCAGGGGGCGGGTATGGCTACACCTTC.

This clonotype came up many times. V and J are TRBV7-9 and TRBJ2-3, with a weak D call TRBD2 (5 bases). V was pared by 5 bases and J by 2 bases, with 11 bases between. Per germline, CDR1 SEHNR and CDR2 FQNEAQ (reference sequence). This CDR3 spans 14 amino acids. For the CDR3, the DNA is TGTGCCAGCAGCGACTGGGAGATCACAGATACGCAGTATTTT. Translation gives CASSDWEITDTQYF.

This chain joins TRBV6-2 or TRBV6-3 and TRBJ2-3; TRBD2 might be the D (7 bases). The CDR3 runs to 15 residues. Deletions cut 7 bases from V and 5 bases from J, with 19 bases between. Germline V CDR1 and CDR2: MNHEY, SVGEGT. CDR3: CASTTWGGGQDTQYF. In DNA, the CDR3 is TGTGCCAGCACCACCTGGGGGGGGGGGCAAGATACGCAGTATTTT.

This clonotype has just a few counts. The chain carries TRBV6-1 and TRBJ1-5; D gene uncertain. CDR1 is MNHNS and CDR2 is SASEGT in the germline V gene. This CDR3 comprises 15 residues. V lost 4 bases, J lost 7 bases, and 17 bases lay in between. For the CDR3, the DNA is TGTGCCAGCAGTGTTCCGGCGGGCGGCTCACAGCCCCAGCATTTT. Its protein is CASSVPAGGSQPQHF.